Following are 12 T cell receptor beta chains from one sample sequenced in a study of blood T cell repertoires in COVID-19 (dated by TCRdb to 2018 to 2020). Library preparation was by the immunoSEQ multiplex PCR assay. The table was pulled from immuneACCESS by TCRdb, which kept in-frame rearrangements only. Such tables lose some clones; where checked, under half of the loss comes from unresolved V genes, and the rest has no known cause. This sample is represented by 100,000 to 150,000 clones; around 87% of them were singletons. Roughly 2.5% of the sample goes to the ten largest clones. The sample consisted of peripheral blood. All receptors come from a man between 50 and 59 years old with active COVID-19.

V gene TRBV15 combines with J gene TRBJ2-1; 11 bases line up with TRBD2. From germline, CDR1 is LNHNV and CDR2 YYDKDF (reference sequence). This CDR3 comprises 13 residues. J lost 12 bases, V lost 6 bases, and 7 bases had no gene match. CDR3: CATSSGGGQAQFF. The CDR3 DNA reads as TGTGCCACCAGTAGCGGGGGGGGACAGGCGCAGTTCTTC.

CDR3 loop: CARPGQGVCLPYEQYF. The CDR3 DNA is TGTGCCAGACCGGGACAGGGGGTCTGTTTGCCCTACGAGCAGTACTTC. The J gene is TRBJ2-7, the V gene TRBV10-3, with 11 bases lining up with TRBD1. Trimming at V came to 10 bases and at J to 2 bases, leaving 13 bases not matched to a gene. The V gene's germline CDR1 is ENHRY and CDR2 SYGVKD. This CDR3 is 16 amino acids long.

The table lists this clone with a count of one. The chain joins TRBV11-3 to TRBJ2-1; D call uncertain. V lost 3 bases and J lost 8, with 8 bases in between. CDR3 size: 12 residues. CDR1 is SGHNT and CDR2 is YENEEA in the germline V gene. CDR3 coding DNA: TGTGCCAGCAGCTTTGGGCGCGATGAGCAGTTCTTC. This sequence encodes CASSFGRDEQFF.

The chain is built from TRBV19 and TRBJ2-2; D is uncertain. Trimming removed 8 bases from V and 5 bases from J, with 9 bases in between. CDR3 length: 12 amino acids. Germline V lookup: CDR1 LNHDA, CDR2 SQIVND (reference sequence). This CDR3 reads CASCPETGELFF. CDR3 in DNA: TGTGCCAGTTGTCCGGAGACCGGGGAGCTGTTTTTT.

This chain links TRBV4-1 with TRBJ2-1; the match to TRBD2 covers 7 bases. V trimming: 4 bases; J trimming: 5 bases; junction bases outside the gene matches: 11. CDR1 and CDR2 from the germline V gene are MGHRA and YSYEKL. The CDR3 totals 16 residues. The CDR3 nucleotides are TGCGCCAGCAGCCTCCCGACTAGCCTGAAAAACAATGAGCAGTTCTTC. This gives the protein CASSLPTSLKNNEQFF.

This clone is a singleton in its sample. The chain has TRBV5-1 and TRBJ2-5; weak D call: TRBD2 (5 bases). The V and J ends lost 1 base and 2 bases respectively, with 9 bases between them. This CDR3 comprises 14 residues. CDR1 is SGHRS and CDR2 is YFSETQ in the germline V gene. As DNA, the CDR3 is TGCGCCAGCAGCTTGCCGGGGTTTCAAGAGACCCAGTACTTC. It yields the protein CASSLPGFQETQYF.

The CDR3 reads CASSWTGVYGYTF. The CDR3 nucleotides are TGTGCCAGCAGCTGGACGGGGGTCTATGGCTACACCTTC. The chain joins TRBV6-2 or TRBV6-3 to TRBJ1-2; D is perhaps TRBD1 (5 bases). Germline CDR1 is MNHEY and CDR2 is SVGEGT. Trimming pared 6 bases from V and 4 bases from J, leaving 12 bases between. This CDR3 contains 13 residues.

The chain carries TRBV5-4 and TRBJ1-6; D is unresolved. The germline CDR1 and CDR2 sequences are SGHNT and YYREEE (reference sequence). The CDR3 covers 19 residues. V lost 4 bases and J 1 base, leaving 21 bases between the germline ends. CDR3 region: CASSMINLAGRSYNSPLHF. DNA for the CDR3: TGTGCCAGCAGCATGATAAACCTGGCGGGGAGGTCCTATAATTCACCCCTCCACTTT.

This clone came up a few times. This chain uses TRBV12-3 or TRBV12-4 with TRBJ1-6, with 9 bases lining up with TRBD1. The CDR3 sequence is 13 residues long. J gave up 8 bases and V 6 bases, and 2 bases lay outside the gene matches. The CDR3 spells CASSRDRDSPLHF. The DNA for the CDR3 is TGTGCCAGCAGCCGGGACAGGGATTCACCCCTCCACTTT.

The chain's CDR3 is CASSPIPSTDTQYF. As DNA, the CDR3 is TGTGCCAGCTCACCAATCCCAAGCACAGATACGCAGTATTTT. The V call is TRBV18, the J call TRBJ2-3; no clear D gene. The CDR3 has 14 residues. V was trimmed by 2 bases and J by 0 bases, leaving 6 bases between them. CDR1 is KGHSH, CDR2 LQKENI, per germline.

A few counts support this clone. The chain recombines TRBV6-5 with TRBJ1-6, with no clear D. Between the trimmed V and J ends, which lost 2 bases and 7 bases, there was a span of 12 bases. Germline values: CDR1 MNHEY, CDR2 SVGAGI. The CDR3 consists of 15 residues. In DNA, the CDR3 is TGTGCCAGCAGTTACCTCCAGGTCGGCAATTCACCCCTCCACTTT. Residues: CASSYLQVGNSPLHF.

The chain's CDR3 is CASIADRPSYEQYF. DNA for the CDR3: TGTGCCAGCATCGCCGACAGGCCGTCCTACGAGCAGTACTTC. This chain uses TRBV6-5 with TRBJ2-7, with TRBD1 as a possible D gene (6 bases). Between the trimmed V and J ends, which lost 7 bases and 1 base, there was a span of 14 bases. The CDR3 has 14 residues. Germline V lookup: CDR1 MNHEY, CDR2 SVGAGI.